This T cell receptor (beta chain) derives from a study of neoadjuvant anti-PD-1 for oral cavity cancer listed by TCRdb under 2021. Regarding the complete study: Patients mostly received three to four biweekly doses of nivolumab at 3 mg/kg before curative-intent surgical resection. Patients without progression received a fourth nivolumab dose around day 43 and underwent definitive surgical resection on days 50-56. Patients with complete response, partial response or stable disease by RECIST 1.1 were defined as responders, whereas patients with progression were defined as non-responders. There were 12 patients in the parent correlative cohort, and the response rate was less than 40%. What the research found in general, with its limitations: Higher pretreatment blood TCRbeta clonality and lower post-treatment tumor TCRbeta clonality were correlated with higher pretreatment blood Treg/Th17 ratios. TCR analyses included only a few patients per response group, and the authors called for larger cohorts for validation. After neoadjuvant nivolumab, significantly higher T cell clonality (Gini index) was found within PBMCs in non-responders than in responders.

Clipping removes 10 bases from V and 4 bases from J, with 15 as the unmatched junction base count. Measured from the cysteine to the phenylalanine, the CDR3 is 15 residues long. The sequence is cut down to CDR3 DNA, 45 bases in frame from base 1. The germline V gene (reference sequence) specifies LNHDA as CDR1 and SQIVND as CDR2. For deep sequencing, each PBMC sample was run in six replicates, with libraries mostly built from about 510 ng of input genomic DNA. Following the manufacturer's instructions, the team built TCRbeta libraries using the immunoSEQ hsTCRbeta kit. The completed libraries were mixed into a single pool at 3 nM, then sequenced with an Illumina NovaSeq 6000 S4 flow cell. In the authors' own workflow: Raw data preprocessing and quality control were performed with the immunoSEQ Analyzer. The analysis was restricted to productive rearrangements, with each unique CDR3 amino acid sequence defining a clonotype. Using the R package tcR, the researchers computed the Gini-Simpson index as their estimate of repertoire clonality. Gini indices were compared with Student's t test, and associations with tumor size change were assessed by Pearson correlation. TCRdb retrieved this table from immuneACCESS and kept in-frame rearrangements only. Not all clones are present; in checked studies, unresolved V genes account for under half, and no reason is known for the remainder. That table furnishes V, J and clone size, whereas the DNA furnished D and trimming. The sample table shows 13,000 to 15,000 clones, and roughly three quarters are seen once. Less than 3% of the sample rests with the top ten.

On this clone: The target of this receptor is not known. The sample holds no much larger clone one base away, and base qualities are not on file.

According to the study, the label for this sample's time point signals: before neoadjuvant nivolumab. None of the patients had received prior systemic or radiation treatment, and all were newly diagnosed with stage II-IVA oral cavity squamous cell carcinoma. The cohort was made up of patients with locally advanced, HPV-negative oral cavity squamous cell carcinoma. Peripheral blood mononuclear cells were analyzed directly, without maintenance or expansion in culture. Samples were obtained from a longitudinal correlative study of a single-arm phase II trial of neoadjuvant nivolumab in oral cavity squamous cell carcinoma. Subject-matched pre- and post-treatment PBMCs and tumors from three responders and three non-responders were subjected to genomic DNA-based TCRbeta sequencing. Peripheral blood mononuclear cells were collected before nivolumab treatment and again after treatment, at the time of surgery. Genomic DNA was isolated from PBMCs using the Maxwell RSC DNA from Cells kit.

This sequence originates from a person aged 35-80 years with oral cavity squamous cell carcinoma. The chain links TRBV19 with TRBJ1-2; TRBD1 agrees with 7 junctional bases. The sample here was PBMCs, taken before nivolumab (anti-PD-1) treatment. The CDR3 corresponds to CATQRDIQGSYGYTF. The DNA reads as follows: TGTGCCACCCAGCGTGACATACAGGGGAGCTATGGCTACACCTTC.